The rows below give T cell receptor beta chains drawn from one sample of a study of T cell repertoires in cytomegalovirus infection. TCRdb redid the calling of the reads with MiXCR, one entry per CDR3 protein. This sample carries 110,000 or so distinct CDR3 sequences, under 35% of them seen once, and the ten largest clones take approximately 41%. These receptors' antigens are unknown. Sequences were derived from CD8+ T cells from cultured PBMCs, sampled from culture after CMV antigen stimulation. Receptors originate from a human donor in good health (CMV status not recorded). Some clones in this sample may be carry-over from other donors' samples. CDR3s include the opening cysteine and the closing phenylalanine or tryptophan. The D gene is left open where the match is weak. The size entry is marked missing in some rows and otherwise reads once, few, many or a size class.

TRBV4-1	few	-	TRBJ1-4	TGCGCCAGCAGCCAAGTCGTGACAGACGAAAAACTGTTTTTT	CASSQVVTDEKLFF
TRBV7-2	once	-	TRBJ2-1	TGTGCCAGCAGCTTAGGGCACCCTACCATGGCGTTCTTC	CASSLGHPTMAFF
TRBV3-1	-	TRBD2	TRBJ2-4	TGTGCCAGCAGCCAAGTCGGGGGGGCGGCCAAAAACATTCAGTACTTC	CASSQVGGAAKNIQYF
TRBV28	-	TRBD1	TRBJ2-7	TGTGCCAGCAGTAACGTGGACAGGGGGTTTTACGAGCAGTACTTC	CASSNVDRGFYEQYF
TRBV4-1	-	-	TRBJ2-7	TGCGCCAGCAGCCAAGGGCGGGATACCTACGAGCAGTACTTC	CASSQGRDTYEQYF
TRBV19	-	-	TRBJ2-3	TGTGCCAGTAAGAGGGTCGGGGGAATCACAGATACGCAGTATTTT	CASKRVGGITDTQYF
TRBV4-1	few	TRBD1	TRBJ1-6	TGCGCCAGCAGCCAATATGCAGGGGGTGATAATTCACCCCTCCACTTT	CASSQYAGGDNSPLHF
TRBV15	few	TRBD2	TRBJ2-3	TGTGCCACCAGCAGAGAGGGCGCTAGCGGCGATACGCAGTATTTT	CATSREGASGDTQYF
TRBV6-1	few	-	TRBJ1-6	TGTGCCAGCAGGGTCGGACAGAGATATAGCTCCTATAATTCACCCCTCCACTTT	CASRVGQRYSSYNSPLHF
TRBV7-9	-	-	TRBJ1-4	TGTGCCAGCAGCCCGAGTAGTTTGTCACTTAATGAAAAACTGTTTTTT	CASSPSSLSLNEKLFF
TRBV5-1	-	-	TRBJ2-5	TGCGCCAGCAGCTTGGAGAGCAGCCAAGAGACCCAGTACTTC	CASSLESSQETQYF
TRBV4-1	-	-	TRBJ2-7	TGCGCCAGCAGCCAAGATCAAGTTGAGGGCGACTACGAGCAGTACTTC	CASSQDQVEGDYEQYF
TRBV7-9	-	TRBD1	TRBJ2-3	TGTGCCAGCAGCACCGACAGGGCCACAACAGATACGCAGTATTTT	CASSTDRATTDTQYF
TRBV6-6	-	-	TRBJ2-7	TGTGCCAGCAGCCAAACGGGGCTCCCCGAGCAGTACTTC	CASSQTGLPEQYF
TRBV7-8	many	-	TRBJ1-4	TGTGCCAGCAGCTTATTCCCTCGGCCACTGACTAATGAAAAACTGTTTTTT	CASSLFPRPLTNEKLFF
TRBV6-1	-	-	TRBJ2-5	TGTGCCAGCAGTGAAATTTCAGGGACTCTGGAGACCCAGTACTTC	CASSEISGTLETQYF
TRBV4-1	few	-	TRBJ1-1	TGCGCCAGCAGCCTAGTCGGGCCCGCAAGGGTGAACACTGAAGCTTTCTTT	CASSLVGPARVNTEAFF
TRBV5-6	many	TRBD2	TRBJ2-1	TGTGCCAGCAGCTTGGGGGCGGGGGGCTCCTACAATGAGCAGTTCTTC	CASSLGAGGSYNEQFF
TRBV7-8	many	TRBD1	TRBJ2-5	TGTGCCAGCAGCCACGGGACAGGGGTAGGGGAGACCCAGTACTTC	CASSHGTGVGETQYF
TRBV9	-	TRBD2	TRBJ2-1	TGTGCCAGCAGCCTCTCCGGGGGGGGCCGCGCTGAGCAGTTCTTC	CASSLSGGGRAEQFF
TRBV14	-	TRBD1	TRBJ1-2	TGTGCCAGCAGCCAAGCCCGGGACAGGGGGCATGGCTACACCTTC	CASSQARDRGHGYTF
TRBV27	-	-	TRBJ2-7	TGTGCCAGCGCCTTTAGGGACGAGCAGTACTTC	CASAFRDEQYF